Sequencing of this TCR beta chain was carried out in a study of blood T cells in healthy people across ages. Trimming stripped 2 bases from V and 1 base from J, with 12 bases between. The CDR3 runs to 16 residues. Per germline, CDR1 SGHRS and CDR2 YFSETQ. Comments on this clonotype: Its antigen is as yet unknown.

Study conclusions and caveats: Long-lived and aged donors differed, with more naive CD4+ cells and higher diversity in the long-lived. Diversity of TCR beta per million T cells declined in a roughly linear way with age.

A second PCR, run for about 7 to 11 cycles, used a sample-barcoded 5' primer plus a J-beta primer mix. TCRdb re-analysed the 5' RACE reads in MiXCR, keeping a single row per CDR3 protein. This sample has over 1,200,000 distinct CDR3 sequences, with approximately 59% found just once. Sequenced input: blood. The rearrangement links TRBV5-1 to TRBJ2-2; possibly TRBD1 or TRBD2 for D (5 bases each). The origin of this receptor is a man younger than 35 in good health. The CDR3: CASSFLLGQNTGELFF. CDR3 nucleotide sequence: TGCGCCAGCAGCTTTCTACTAGGACAGAACACCGGGGAGCTGTTTTTT.